The following is a TCR beta chain sequence with its context. Produced via immunoSEQ multiplex PCR; TCRdb's table is partial and in-frame only. The sample holds 15,000 to 20,000 clones, less than 80% seen once. This record comes from a study of neoadjuvant anti-PD-1 for oral cavity cancer. CDR1 is SQVTM and CDR2 is ANQGSEA in the germline V gene. This CDR3 contains 13 residues. The V end was cut by 6 bases, the J end by 4 bases, with 15 bases between. The chain recombines TRBV29-1 with TRBJ1-2; weak D call: TRBD1 (6 bases). The source of this sequence is a person aged 35 to 85 with oral cavity squamous cell carcinoma. Sequencing was performed on PBMCs, taken before nivolumab (anti-PD-1) treatment. The CDR3, as DNA: TGCAGCGTCGACCCGGGGGCGGGCTATGGCTACACCTTC. Translating gives CSVDPGAGYGYTF.